The source of this TCR beta chain is a study of blood T cell repertoires in COVID-19. The length of the CDR3 is 10 residues. CDR1 DFQATT and CDR2 SNEGSKA come from the germline V gene (reference sequence). The data were produced by immunoSEQ multiplex PCR, yet TCRdb's version contains in-frame clones alone and is incomplete. The data show fewer than 400,000 clones, around nine tenths seen once. J is TRBJ1-1 and V is TRBV20-1; no clear D gene. The receptor's source is a woman in her 50s who had recovered from COVID-19. The source material was PBMCs or T cells enriched from blood (not recorded which). Written as DNA, the CDR3 is TGCAGCGTCACTAACACTGAAGCTTTCTTT. This sequence encodes CSVTNTEAFF.